Shown below are 3 T cell receptor beta chains from a single sample sequenced in a study of blood T cell repertoires in COVID-19. Profiling relied on immunoSEQ multiplex PCR, and the TCRdb table lists in-frame clones only, not all of them. The data show under 450,000 clones, with roughly 92% seen just once and over 0.7% held by the top ten. Specimen: PBMCs or T cells enriched from blood (not recorded which). These receptors were collected from a woman between 40 and 55 years old who had been exposed to COVID-19.

In DNA, the CDR3 is TGTGCCTGGAGTGTACCCCCACAGGGGGCGAATGGCTACACCTTC. As protein: CAWSVPPQGANGYTF. The J gene is TRBJ1-2, the V gene TRBV30, with 9 bases identical to TRBD1. Germline V gives CDR1 GTSNPN, CDR2 SVGIG (reference sequence). The CDR3 spans 15 residues. Germline trimming cut 0 bases from V and 6 bases from J; bases unmatched to any gene: 8.

V usage is TRBV4-3 and J usage is TRBJ2-1; D gene uncertain. The CDR3 covers 15 residues. The ends were cut back, 0 bases at V and 8 bases at J, with 14 bases in the middle. Germline V gene data show CDR1 as LGHNA and CDR2 as YSLEER. CDR3 region: CASSQDTDYSDEQFF. CDR3 DNA sequence: TGCGCCAGCAGCCAAGATACAGATTATTCCGATGAGCAGTTCTTC.

The chain employs TRBV19 and TRBJ2-1; a weak D match, TRBD1 (7 bases). The germline V gene encodes CDR1 LNHDA and CDR2 SQIVND (reference sequence). Trimming removed 3 bases at V and 9 bases at J, with 18 bases between. This CDR3 comprises 15 residues. In nucleotides, the CDR3 is TGTGCCAGTAGTATTGGGGGGCGAGGGGGCGGTGAGCAGTTCTTC. This translates into CASSIGGRGGGEQFF.